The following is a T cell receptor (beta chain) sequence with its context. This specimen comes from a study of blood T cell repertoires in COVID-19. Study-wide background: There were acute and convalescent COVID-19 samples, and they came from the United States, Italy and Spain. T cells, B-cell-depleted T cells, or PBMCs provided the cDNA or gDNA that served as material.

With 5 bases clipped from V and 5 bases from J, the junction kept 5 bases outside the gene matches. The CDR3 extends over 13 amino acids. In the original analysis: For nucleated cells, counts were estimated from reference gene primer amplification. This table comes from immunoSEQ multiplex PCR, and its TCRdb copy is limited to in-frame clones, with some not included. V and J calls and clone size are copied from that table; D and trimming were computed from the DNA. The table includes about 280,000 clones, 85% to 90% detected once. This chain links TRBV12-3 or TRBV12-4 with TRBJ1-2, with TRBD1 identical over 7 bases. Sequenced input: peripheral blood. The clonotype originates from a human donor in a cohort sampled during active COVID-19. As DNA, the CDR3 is TGTGCCAGCAGTCATGGACAGGCGTATGGCTACACCTTC. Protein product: CASSHGQAYGYTF.